These 3 T cell receptor beta chains were sequenced from one sample in a study of T cell changes during pregnancy in multiple sclerosis. Clones were sequenced by immunoSEQ multiplex PCR, and TCRdb holds only the in-frame ones, with some missing. This sample has approximately 100,000 clones, with 90% to 95% found just once. The sample here was peripheral blood, taken before pregnancy. These receptor sequences come from a female donor with multiple sclerosis, enrolled in a pregnancy study.

The chain is built from TRBV7-9 and TRBJ1-3, with D unclear. Looked up from germline, CDR1 is SEHNR and CDR2 is FQNEAQ (reference sequence). The CDR3 length is 12 residues. Trimming took off 3 bases at V and 3 bases at J, with 3 bases between the two ends. The DNA for the CDR3 is TGTGCCAGCAGCTTCGGTGGAAACACCATATATTTT. Translating gives CASSFGGNTIYF.

The gene calls are TRBV23-1 and TRBJ1-5, with 11 bases matching TRBD1. TRBV23-1 is reported as an ORF; its role is uncertain. This CDR3 region has 16 residues. V dropped 4 bases and J dropped 7; count of bases not matched to a gene: 9. CDR3 DNA sequence: TGCGCCAGCAGTCCTGGTTGGGACAGGGGGGACCAGCCCCAGCATTTT. Amino acid sequence: CASSPGWDRGDQPQHF.

The gene calls are TRBV7-8 and TRBJ2-7; D not certain. The germline CDR1 and CDR2 sequences are SGHVS and FQNEAQ. V was shortened by 1 base and J by 6 bases, with 10 bases between the two germline ends. The length of the CDR3 is 13 residues. The CDR3 DNA sequence: TGTGCCAGCAGCTTAGAAGTACTCACCGAGCAGTACTTC. Translated: CASSLEVLTEQYF.